Presented here are 17 T cell receptor beta chains from one specimen sequenced in a study of blood T cell repertoires in COVID-19. Sequencing was performed with immunoSEQ multiplex PCR; in TCRdb, only in-frame clones are kept and a portion is missing. The data hold approximately 210,000 clones, with roughly 82% observed a single time. The source material was PBMCs or T cells enriched from blood (not recorded which). These receptors were collected from a man between 35 and 55 years old who had recovered from COVID-19.

This sequence joins TRBV2 and TRBJ2-5; 14 nucleotides agree with TRBD2. Trimming cost V 8 bases and J 5 bases; bases outside gene matches: 4. Germline lookup yields CDR1 SNHLY and CDR2 FYNNEI. The CDR3 has 14 amino acids. The CDR3 sequence is CASGGLAGVETQYF. CDR3 bases: TGTGCCAGCGGGGGACTAGCGGGAGTCGAGACCCAGTACTTC.

The chain uses TRBV10-3 and TRBJ2-3; 8 positions agree with TRBD2. V lost 6 bases and J lost 4; bases outside the gene matches: 3. This CDR3 is built from 13 residues. Looked up from germline, CDR1 is ENHRY and CDR2 is SYGVKD. The CDR3 is CAIRAGVADTQYF. CDR3 DNA sequence: TGTGCCATCAGAGCGGGAGTGGCAGATACGCAGTATTTT.

This clone was seen a single time. The gene calls are TRBV27 and TRBJ2-2; 8 bases align to TRBD1. V shed 5 bases and J 3 bases; nucleotides not matched to a gene: 5. CDR3 size: 15 residues. The V gene's germline CDR1 is MNHEY and CDR2 SMNVEV (reference sequence). The CDR3 sequence: CASSEYRGYTGELFF. DNA of the CDR3: TGTGCCAGCAGTGAATACAGGGGGTACACCGGGGAGCTGTTTTTT.

As for this clone: One junction end disagrees with the germline gene, perhaps due to a read error. The chain carries TRBV11-2 and TRBJ1-2, with D tentatively TRBD1 (5 bases). This CDR3 has 16 amino acids. Germline V gene lookup returns CDR1 SGHAT and CDR2 FQNNGV. The CDR3 loop reads CASSLRGPVGLLGHSF. Written as DNA, the CDR3 is TGTGCCAGCAGCTTACGAGGGCCGGTGGGACTCCTGGGCCACTCCTTC.

About this clone: The sample carries other DNA sequences with the same CDR3. The chain combines TRBV18 with TRBJ2-5, with D perhaps matching TRBD2 (6 bases). The germline CDR1 and CDR2 sequences are KGHSH and LQKENI. CDR3 length equals 13 residues. Trimming stripped 4 bases from V and 5 bases from J, with 11 bases between. CDR3 in amino acids: CASSQTSQETQYF. The CDR3 nucleotides read TGTGCCAGCTCACAGACTAGTCAGGAGACCCAGTACTTC.

CDR3 nucleotide sequence: TGTGCCAGTTCAGGGGTCGGCACAGATACGCAGTATTTT. Its protein product is CASSGVGTDTQYF. The J gene is TRBJ2-3, the V gene TRBV2; weak D call: TRBD1 (6 bases). The germline V gene has CDR1 SNHLY and CDR2 FYNNEI. Trimming cost V 9 bases and J 1 base, with 11 bases left between them. The CDR3 contains 13 residues.

The CDR3 sequence is CASSSQGFGYGYTF. The CDR3 DNA follows: TGTGCCAGCAGCTCACAGGGGTTTGGGTATGGCTACACCTTC. V gene TRBV11-2 combines with J gene TRBJ1-2; 7 bases match TRBD1. The CDR3 has 14 amino acids. Germline V gives CDR1 SGHAT, CDR2 FQNNGV. Germline trimming cut 4 bases from V and 5 bases from J; bases unmatched to any gene: 7.

This clone was observed a single time. This rearrangement joins TRBV5-8 to TRBJ1-1; 10 nucleotides match TRBD1. From germline, CDR1 is SGHTS and CDR2 YDEGEE. The J segment lost 3 bases and the V segment lost 4 bases, leaving 6 bases of the junction unmatched. CDR3 length equals 15 residues. CDR3 sequence (DNA): TGTGCCAGCAGCAGACAGGGGGCTGGCGACACTGAAGCTTTCTTT. Its translation: CASSRQGAGDTEAFF.

The chain has TRBV7-2 and TRBJ1-6, with a tentative D call TRBD1 (6 bases). CDR3 length equals 14 residues. Germline V gene data show CDR1 as SGHTA and CDR2 as FQGNSA. Trimming shortened V by 6 bases and J by 14 bases, and 20 bases separated the two germline ends. The CDR3 sequence is CASRPLGGRTTLHF. As DNA, the CDR3 is TGTGCCAGCAGACCGCTAGGGGGAAGAACCACCCTCCACTTT.

The chain recombines TRBV7-2 with TRBJ2-5; possible D gene TRBD2, 6 bases. The CDR3 contains 13 residues. Germline V CDR1 and CDR2: SGHTA, FQGNSA. Trimming pared 6 bases from V and 5 bases from J, leaving 13 bases between. CDR3 sequence: CASRTLALETQYF. The CDR3 region has the DNA TGTGCCAGCAGAACGCTAGCGTTGGAGACCCAGTACTTC.

The chain carries TRBV7-6 and TRBJ2-1; 7 positions agree with TRBD1. Germline V gives CDR1 SGHVS, CDR2 FNYEAQ. This CDR3 comprises 15 residues. V was pared by 5 bases and J by 2 bases, with 6 bases of the junction left unmatched. The CDR3, as DNA: TGTGCCAGCAGCCTGACAGGGTCGCCCTACAATGAGCAGTTCTTC. Amino acid sequence: CASSLTGSPYNEQFF.

The rearrangement joins TRBV5-6 to TRBJ1-5; tentatively, D is TRBD1 (5 bases). In germline, CDR1 is SGHDT, CDR2 YYEEEE. The CDR3 totals 14 residues. With 3 bases removed from V and 6 bases from J, the gap between germline ends came to 13 bases. CDR3: CASSSGEGSQPQHF. Here the CDR3 DNA reads TGTGCCAGCAGCTCCGGGGAGGGGAGTCAGCCCCAGCATTTT.

The chain carries TRBV4-1 and TRBJ1-4, with TRBD1 matching 8 bases. The CDR3 covers 12 residues. Germline loops: CDR1 MGHRA, CDR2 YSYEKL. J gave up 13 bases and V 3 bases, and 4 bases lay outside the gene matches. CDR3 loop: CASSHRQGLLFF. CDR3 bases: TGCGCCAGCAGCCATAGACAGGGGTTACTGTTTTTT.

J is TRBJ2-7 and V is TRBV9, with TRBD1 as a possible D gene (5 bases). Per the germline V gene, CDR1 is SGDLS and CDR2 is YYNGEE. This CDR3 contains 15 residues. V gave up 0 bases and J gave up 0 bases, with 10 bases separating them. This CDR3 reads CASSVEGRGSYEQYF. For the CDR3, the DNA is TGTGCCAGCAGCGTAGAAGGAAGGGGCTCCTACGAGCAGTACTTC.

V gene TRBV5-1 combines with J gene TRBJ2-3; 7 bases line up with TRBD1. CDR1 and CDR2 (germline): SGHRS, YFSETQ. This CDR3 spans 14 amino acids. The trim removed 5 bases at V and 3 bases at J, leaving 6 bases unmatched. CDR3 sequence: CASSQGEITDTQYF. CDR3 DNA sequence: TGCGCCAGCAGTCAGGGGGAAATAACAGATACGCAGTATTTT.

The chain uses TRBV18 and TRBJ2-3; TRBD2 aligns across 7 bases. Germline values: CDR1 KGHSH, CDR2 LQKENI. This CDR3 spans 15 amino acids. V dropped 3 bases and J dropped 4; count of bases not matched to a gene: 7. CDR3 in DNA: TGTGCCAGCTCACCCCCTGGGAGCGGGGCAGATACGCAGTATTTT. Translating it yields CASSPPGSGADTQYF.

The chain couples TRBV4-1 to TRBJ2-1, with TRBD1 identical over 7 bases. The CDR3 covers 16 residues. V was pared by 4 bases and J by 2 bases, with 8 bases of the junction left unmatched. The germline V gene has CDR1 MGHRA and CDR2 YSYEKL. CDR3 sequence reads: CASSPEGQGAYNEQFF. Written as DNA, the CDR3 is TGCGCCAGCAGCCCTGAGGGGCAGGGGGCCTACAATGAGCAGTTCTTC.